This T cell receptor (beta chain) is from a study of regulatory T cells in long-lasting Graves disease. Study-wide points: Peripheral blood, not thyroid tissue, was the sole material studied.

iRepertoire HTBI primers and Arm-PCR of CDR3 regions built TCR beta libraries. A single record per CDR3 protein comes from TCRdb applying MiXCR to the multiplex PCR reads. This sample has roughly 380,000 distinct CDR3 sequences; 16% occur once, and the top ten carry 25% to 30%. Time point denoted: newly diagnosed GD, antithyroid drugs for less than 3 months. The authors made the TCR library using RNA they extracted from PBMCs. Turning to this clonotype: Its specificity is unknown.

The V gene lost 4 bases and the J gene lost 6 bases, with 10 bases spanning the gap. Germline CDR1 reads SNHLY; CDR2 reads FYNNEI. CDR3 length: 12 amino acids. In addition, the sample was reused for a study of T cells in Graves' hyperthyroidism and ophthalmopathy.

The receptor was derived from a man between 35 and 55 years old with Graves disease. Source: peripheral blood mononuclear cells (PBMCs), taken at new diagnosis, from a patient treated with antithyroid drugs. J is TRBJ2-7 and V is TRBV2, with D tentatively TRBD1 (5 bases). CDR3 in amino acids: CASSGAGPEQYF. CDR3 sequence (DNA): TGTGCCAGCAGTGGGGCAGGGCCCGAGCAGTACTTC.